This T cell receptor beta chain was obtained from a study of blood T cells in healthy people across ages. CDR3 size: 15 residues. V gave up 6 bases and J gave up 1 base; unmatched junction bases: 8. Per germline, CDR1 MDHEN and CDR2 SYDVKM. A second PCR, run for about 7 to 11 cycles, used a sample-barcoded 5' primer plus a J-beta primer mix. TCRdb called the 5' RACE reads again in MiXCR, with one record for every CDR3 protein. The table records 750,000 to 850,000 distinct CDR3 sequences, approximately 25% of them present only once. This clonotype appeared a few times. These records were also assigned to another study, of T cells of mothers and their children. That report adds: All extracted RNA went into cDNA synthesis, around 1.4 ug per 15 ul. Among related mother-child pairs, overlap was slightly higher than in unrelated pairs, though not significantly. At a sensitivity of around 100 clones per million clonotypes, no persistent microchimeric T cell clones appeared.

The TCR comes from a boy between 10 and 17 years old in good health. The sequenced sample consisted of blood. This chain uses TRBV28 with TRBJ2-7, with 8 positions matching TRBD1. The CDR3 region has the DNA TGTGCCAGCAGATTAGGACAGGGCAGTTCCTACGAGCAGTACTTC. Its protein is CASRLGQGSSYEQYF.